These 5 T cell receptor beta chains were sequenced from one sample in a study of cytomegalovirus exposure and HLA in healthy donors. The PCR made use of 60 Vbeta and 13 Jbeta primers. Profiled with immunoSEQ multiplex PCR; TCRdb holds only in-frame clones, not every one. The sample lists some 170,000 clones, about 80% seen once, with roughly 2% in the top ten. The specimen was PBMCs. Receptors originate from a woman aged 25 to 39 in good health and CMV-seronegative.

The chain links TRBV5-1 to TRBJ1-3, with D uncertain. The germline gives CDR1 SGHRS, CDR2 YFSETQ. Trimming shortened V by 0 bases and J by 0 bases, and 7 bases separated the two germline ends. This CDR3 is 15 amino acids long. CDR3 sequence (DNA): TGCGCCAGCAGCTTGGCCGGGGACTCTGGAAACACCATATATTTT. It encodes CASSLAGDSGNTIYF.

This chain uses TRBV5-5 with TRBJ2-1; possibly TRBD1 for D (6 bases). This CDR3 has 14 residues. The germline V and J ends were trimmed by 2 bases and 6 bases, with 12 bases remaining between them. Germline V gene data show CDR1 as SGHKS and CDR2 as YYEKEE (reference sequence). DNA of the CDR3: TGTGCCAGCAGCTTCCAGCCCAGGGGCAATGAGCAGTTCTTC. Translation gives CASSFQPRGNEQFF.

The gene calls are TRBV11-3 and TRBJ2-7, with TRBD2 matching 7 bases. The ends lost 3 bases at V and 7 bases at J; junction bases unmatched: 6. The CDR3 extends over 13 amino acids. CDR1 and CDR2 (germline): SGHNT, YENEEA. The CDR3 here is CASSFGGEGEQYF. The CDR3 DNA sequence: TGTGCCAGCAGCTTTGGAGGGGAGGGGGAGCAGTACTTC.

This clone appeared a single time. This chain connects TRBV6-1 to TRBJ2-6, with 7 bases fitting TRBD1. Per germline, CDR1 MNHNS and CDR2 SASEGT. V dropped 2 bases and J dropped 3; count of bases not matched to a gene: 10. The CDR3 runs to 18 residues. This CDR3 is CASSENYRGEYGANVLTF. DNA for the CDR3: TGTGCCAGCAGTGAAAACTACAGGGGTGAATATGGGGCCAACGTCCTGACTTTC.

V usage is TRBV7-2 and J usage is TRBJ2-6; D perhaps matches TRBD1 (6 bases). V gave up 5 bases and J gave up 0 bases, with 8 bases separating them. Germline V gives CDR1 SGHTA, CDR2 FQGNSA. There are 15 residues in the CDR3. CDR3 sequence (DNA): TGTGCCAGCAGCCAAGGGGGCTCTGGGGCCAACGTCCTGACTTTC. It is translated as CASSQGGSGANVLTF.